This T cell receptor beta chain was recorded in a study of OX40 agonist ivuxolimab in advanced cancers. The overall study: Each patient was given ivuxolimab into a vein every 2 weeks, at 0.01 to 10 mg/kg. Prior checkpoint blockade (anti-PD-1, anti-PD-L1 or anti-CTLA-4) was permitted; around 39% had it.

Germline V gene data show CDR1 as MDHEN and CDR2 as SYDVKM. V was pared by 3 bases and J by 6 bases, with 11 bases between. The CDR3 has 13 amino acids. Clones were read by immunoSEQ multiplex PCR, and TCRdb kept only the in-frame ones, dropping some. The sample includes approximately 79,000 clones, more than 75% seen only once; the top ten take 0.45% to 0.7%. This sequence joins TRBV28 and TRBJ1-2, with a weak D call TRBD1 (5 bases). The source was CD4+ or CD8+ T cells sorted from blood, collected in a trial of the OX40 agonist ivuxolimab. The receptor's source is an adult with an advanced solid tumor such as melanoma, head and neck, liver or kidney cancer. In DNA, the CDR3 is TGTGCCAGCAGTTTCGGGGGGAACGATGGCTACACCTTC. Its protein product is CASSFGGNDGYTF.